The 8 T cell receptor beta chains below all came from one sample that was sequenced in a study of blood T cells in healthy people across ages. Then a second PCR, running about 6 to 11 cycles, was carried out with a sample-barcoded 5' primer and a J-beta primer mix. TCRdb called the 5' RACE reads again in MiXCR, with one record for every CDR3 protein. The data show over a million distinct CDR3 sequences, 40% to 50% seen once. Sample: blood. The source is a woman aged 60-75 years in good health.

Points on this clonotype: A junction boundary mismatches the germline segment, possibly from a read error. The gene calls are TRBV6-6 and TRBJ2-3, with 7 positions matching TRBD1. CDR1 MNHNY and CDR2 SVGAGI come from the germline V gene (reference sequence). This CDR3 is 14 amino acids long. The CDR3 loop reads CASNYTGAADTQYF. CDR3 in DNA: TGTGCCAGCAATTACACAGGGGCCGCGGATACGCAGTATTTT.

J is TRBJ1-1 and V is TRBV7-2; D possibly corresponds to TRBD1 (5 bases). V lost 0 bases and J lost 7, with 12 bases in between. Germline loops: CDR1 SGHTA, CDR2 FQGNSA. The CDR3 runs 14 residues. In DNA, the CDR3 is TGTGCCAGCAGCTTAGCGCTAAGGCAGGGTGAAGCTTTCTTT. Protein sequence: CASSLALRQGEAFF.

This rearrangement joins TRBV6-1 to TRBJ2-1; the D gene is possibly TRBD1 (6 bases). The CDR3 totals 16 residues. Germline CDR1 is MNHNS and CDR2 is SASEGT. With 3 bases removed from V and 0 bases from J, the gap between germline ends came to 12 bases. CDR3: CASSDPDRNSYNEQFF. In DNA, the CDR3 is TGTGCCAGCAGTGACCCGGACAGAAACTCCTACAATGAGCAGTTCTTC.

The CDR3 coding sequence is TGTGCCAGCAGTTCTCGGCTGACTAGCGGGAGAAGGGATGAGCAGTTCTTC. Translation: CASSSRLTSGRRDEQFF. The chain couples TRBV27 to TRBJ2-1, with 12 bases matching TRBD2. V dropped 4 bases and J dropped 8; count of bases not matched to a gene: 12. This CDR3 contains 17 residues. Germline loops: CDR1 MNHEY, CDR2 SMNVEV (reference sequence).

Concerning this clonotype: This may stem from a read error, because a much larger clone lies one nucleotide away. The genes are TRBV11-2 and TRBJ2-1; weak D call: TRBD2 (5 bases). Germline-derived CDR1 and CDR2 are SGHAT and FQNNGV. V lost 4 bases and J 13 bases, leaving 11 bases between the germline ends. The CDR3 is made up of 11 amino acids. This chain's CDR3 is CASSWGETQFF. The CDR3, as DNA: TGTGCCAGCAGCTGGGGAGAGACCCAGTTCTTC. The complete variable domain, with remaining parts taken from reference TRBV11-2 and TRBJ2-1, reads EAGVAQSPRYKIIEKRQSVAFWCNPISGHATLYWYQQILGQGPKLLIQFQNNGVVDDSQLPKDRFSAERLKGVDSTLKIQPAKLEDSAVYLCASSWGETQFFGPGTRLTVL.

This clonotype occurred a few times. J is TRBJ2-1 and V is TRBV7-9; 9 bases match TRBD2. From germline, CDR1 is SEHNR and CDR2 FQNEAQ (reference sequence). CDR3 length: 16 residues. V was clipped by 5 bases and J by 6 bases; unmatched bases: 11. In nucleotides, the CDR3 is TGTGCCAGCAGCCCAGGTTATAGCGGGAGTTCCAATGAGCAGTTCTTC. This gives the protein CASSPGYSGSSNEQFF. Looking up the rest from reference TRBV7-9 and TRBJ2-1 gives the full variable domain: DTGVSQNPRHKITKRGQNVTFRCDPISEHNRLYWYRQTLGQGPEFLTYFQNEAQLEKSRLLSDRFSAERPKGSFSTLEIQRTEQGDSAMYLCASSPGYSGSSNEQFFGPGTRLTVL.

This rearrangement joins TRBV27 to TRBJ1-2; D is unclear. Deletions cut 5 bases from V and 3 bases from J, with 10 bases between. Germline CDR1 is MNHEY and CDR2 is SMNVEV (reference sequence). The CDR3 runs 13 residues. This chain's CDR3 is CASSRTRDYGYTF. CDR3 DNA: TGTGCCAGCAGTAGGACGCGGGACTATGGCTACACCTTC.

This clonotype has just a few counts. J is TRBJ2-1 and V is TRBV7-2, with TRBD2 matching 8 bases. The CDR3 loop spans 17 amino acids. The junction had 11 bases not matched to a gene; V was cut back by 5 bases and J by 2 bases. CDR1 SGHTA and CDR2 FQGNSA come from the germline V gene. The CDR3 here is CASSQSEREIPYNEQFF. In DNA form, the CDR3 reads TGTGCCAGCAGCCAGAGCGAGCGGGAGATCCCCTACAATGAGCAGTTCTTC.